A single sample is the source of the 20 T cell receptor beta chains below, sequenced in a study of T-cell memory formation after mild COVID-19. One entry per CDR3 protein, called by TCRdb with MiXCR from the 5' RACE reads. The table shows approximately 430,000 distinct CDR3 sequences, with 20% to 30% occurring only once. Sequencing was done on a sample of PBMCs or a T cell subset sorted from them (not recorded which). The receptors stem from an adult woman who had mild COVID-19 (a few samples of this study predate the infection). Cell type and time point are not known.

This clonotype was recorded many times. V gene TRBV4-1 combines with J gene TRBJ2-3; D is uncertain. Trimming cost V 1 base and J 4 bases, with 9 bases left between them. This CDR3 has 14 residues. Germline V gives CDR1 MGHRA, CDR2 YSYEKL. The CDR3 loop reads CASSQASGPDTQYF. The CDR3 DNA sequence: TGCGCCAGCAGCCAAGCGTCCGGTCCAGATACGCAGTATTTT.

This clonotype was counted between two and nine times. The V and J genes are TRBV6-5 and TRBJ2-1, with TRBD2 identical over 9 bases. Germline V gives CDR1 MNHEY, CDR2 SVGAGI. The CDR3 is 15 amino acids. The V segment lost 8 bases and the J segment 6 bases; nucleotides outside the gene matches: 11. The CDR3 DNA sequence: TGTGCCAGCGGGCTAGCGGGGCCCTGGGGCAATGAGCAGTTCTTC. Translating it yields CASGLAGPWGNEQFF.

This chain's CDR3 is CAISPASAGELFF. The CDR3 DNA follows: TGTGCCATCAGTCCAGCTTCGGCCGGGGAGCTGTTTTTT. This chain links TRBV10-3 with TRBJ2-2; no definite D call. The CDR3 is 13 residues long. CDR1 ENHRY and CDR2 SYGVKD come from the germline V gene. Trimming removed 5 bases from V and 6 bases from J, with 10 bases in between.

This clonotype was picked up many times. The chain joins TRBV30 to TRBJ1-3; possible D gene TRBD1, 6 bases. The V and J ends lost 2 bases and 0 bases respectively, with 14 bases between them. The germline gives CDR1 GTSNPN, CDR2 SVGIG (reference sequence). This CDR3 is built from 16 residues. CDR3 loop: CAWSQGRSPSGNTIYF. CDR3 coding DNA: TGTGCCTGGAGTCAGGGGCGTTCCCCCTCTGGAAACACCATATATTTT.

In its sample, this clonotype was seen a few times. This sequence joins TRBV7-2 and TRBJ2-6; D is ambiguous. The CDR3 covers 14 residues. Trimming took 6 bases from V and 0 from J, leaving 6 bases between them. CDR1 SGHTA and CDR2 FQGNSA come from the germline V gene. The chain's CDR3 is CASRVGSGANVLTF. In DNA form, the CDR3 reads TGTGCCAGCAGGGTGGGCTCTGGGGCCAACGTCCTGACTTTC.

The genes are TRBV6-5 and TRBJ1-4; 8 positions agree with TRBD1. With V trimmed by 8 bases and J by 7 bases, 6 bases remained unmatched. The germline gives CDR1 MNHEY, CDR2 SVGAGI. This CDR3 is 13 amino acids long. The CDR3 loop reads CASRQGTGEKLFF. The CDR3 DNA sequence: TGTGCCAGCCGACAGGGGACGGGTGAAAAACTGTTTTTT.

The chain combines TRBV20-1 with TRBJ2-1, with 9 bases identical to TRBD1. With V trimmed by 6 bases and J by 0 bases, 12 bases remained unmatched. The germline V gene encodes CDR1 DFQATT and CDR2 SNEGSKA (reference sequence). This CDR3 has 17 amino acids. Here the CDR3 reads CSAGGQGASGSYNEQFF. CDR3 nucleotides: TGCAGTGCGGGGGGACAGGGTGCCTCTGGCTCCTACAATGAGCAGTTCTTC.

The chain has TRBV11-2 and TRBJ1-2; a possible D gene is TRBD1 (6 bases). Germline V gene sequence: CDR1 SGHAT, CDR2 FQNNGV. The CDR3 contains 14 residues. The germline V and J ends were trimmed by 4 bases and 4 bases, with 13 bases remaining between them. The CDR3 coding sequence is TGTGCCAGCAGCTCCCCAGGGGAGGGCTATGGCTACACCTTC. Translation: CASSSPGEGYGYTF.

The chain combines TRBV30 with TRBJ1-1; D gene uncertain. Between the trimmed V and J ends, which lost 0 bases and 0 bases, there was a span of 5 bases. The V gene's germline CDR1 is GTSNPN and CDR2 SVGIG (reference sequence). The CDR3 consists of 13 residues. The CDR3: CAWSVSLNTEAFF. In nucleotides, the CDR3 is TGTGCCTGGAGTGTCTCGTTGAACACTGAAGCTTTCTTT.

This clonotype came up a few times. This CDR3 is CSVWTDTSYGYTF. For the CDR3, the DNA is TGCAGCGTTTGGACTGATACGAGTTATGGCTACACCTTC. The V and J genes are TRBV29-1 and TRBJ1-2; D remains unclear. This CDR3 spans 13 amino acids. Germline-derived CDR1 and CDR2 are SQVTM and ANQGSEA. V gave up 5 bases and J gave up 5 bases, with 15 bases separating them.

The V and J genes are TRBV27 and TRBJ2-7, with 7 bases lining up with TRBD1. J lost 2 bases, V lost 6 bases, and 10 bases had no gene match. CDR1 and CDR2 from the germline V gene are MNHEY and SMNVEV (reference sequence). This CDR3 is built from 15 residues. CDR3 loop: CASSRTGVIAYEQYF. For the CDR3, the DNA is TGTGCCAGCAGCCGTACAGGGGTGATCGCCTACGAGCAGTACTTC.

CDR3 residues: CASSLTLVESYNEQFF. DNA for the CDR3: TGTGCCAGCAGCCTTACACTAGTCGAGTCCTACAATGAGCAGTTCTTC. The gene calls are TRBV7-2 and TRBJ2-1; possible D gene TRBD2, 5 bases. CDR1 is SGHTA, CDR2 FQGNSA, per germline. Between the trimmed V and J ends, which lost 5 bases and 1 base, there was a span of 15 bases. The CDR3 has 16 residues. Complete variable domain (other parts from reference TRBV7-2 and TRBJ2-1): GAGVSQSPSNKVTEKGKDVELRCDPISGHTALYWYRQSLGQGLEFLIYFQGNSAPDKSGLPSDRFSAERTGGSVSTLTIQRTQQEDSAVYLCASSLTLVESYNEQFFGPGTRLTVL.

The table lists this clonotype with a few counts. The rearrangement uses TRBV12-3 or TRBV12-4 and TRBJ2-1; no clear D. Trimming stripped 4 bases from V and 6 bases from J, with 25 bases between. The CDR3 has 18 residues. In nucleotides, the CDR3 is TGTGCCAGCAGTTCTACCTTTGTCGGGCAGTTACCGGGCAATGAGCAGTTCTTC. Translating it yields CASSSTFVGQLPGNEQFF.

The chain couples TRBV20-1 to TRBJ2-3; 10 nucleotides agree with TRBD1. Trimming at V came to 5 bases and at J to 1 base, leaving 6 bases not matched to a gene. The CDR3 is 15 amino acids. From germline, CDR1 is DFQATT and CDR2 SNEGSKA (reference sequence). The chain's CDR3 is CSAGTGTGGTDTQYF. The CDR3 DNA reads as TGCAGTGCTGGTACCGGGACAGGGGGCACAGATACGCAGTATTTT.

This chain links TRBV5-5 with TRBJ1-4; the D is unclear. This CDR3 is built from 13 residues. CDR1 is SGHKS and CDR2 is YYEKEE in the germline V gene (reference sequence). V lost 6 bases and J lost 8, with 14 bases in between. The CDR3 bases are TGTGCCAGCACCCACGTGGATAAGGAAAAACTGTTTTTT. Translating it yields CASTHVDKEKLFF.

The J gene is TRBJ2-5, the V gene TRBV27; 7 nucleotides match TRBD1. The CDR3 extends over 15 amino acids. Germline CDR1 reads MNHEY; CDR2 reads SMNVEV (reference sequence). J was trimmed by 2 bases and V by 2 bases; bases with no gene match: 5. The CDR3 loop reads CASSLLPGQQETQYF. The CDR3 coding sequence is TGTGCCAGCAGTTTACTCCCGGGACAGCAAGAGACCCAGTACTTC.

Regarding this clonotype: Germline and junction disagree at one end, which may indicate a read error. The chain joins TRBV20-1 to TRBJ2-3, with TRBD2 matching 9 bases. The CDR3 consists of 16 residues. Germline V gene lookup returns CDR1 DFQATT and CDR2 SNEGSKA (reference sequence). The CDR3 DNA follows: TGCAGTGCTCCACAGGTTGCGGGGGGGGTGCGAAATACGGAGTATTTT. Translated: CSAPQVAGGVRNTEYF.

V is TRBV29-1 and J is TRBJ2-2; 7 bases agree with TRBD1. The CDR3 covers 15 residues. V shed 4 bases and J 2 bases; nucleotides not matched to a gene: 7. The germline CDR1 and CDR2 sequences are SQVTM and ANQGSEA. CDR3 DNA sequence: TGCAGCGTTGGGGATAGGGACAGCAACACCGGGGAGCTGTTTTTT. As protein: CSVGDRDSNTGELFF.

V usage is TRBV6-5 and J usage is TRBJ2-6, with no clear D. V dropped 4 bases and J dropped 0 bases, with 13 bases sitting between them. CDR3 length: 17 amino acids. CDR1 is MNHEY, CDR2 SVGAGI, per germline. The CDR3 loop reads CASSFNSLLSGANVLTF. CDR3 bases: TGTGCCAGCAGTTTTAACAGCCTCCTCTCTGGGGCCAACGTCCTGACTTTC.

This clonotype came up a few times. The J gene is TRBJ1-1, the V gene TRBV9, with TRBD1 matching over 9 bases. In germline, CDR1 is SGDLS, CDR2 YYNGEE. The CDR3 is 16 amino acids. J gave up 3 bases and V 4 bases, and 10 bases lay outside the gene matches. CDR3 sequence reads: CASSLWTGEDDTEAFF. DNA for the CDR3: TGTGCCAGCAGCCTATGGACAGGGGAAGATGACACTGAAGCTTTCTTT. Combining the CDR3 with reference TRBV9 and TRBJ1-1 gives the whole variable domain DSGVTQTPKHLITATGQRVTLRCSPRSGDLSVYWYQQSLDQGLQFLIQYYNGEERAKGNILERFSAQQFPDLHSELNLSSLELGDSALYFCASSLWTGEDDTEAFFGQGTRLTVV.